A selection of T cell receptor beta chains follows, all from one sample in a study of shared clonotypes between healthy human individuals. Only in-frame clones appear in the TCRdb table, and some are missing; sequencing was by immunoSEQ multiplex PCR. The data show about 2.5 million clones, approximately 90% seen once. The sample was naive CD4+ T cells from PBMCs. The receptor source for this set is a young man in good health. Some clones in this sample may be carry-over from other donors' samples. CDR3s include the opening cysteine and the closing phenylalanine or tryptophan. A D gene is named only where the DNA matches it firmly. Some rows mark clone size as missing; the rest say once, few, many or name a class of expanded clone.

j_gene: TRBJ2-3; d_gene: .; v_gene: TRBV19; abundance: .; CDR3aa: CASSGGYSSTDTQYF; CDR3nt: TGTGCCAGCTCCGGTGGTTACTCTAGCACAGATACGCAGTATTTT
j_gene: TRBJ1-3; d_gene: .; v_gene: TRBV6-1; abundance: .; CDR3aa: CASRTGEVSGNTIYF; CDR3nt: TGTGCCAGCAGAACGGGGGAAGTGTCTGGAAACACCATATATTTT
j_gene: TRBJ2-1; d_gene: TRBD2; v_gene: TRBV28; abundance: .; CDR3aa: CASSLTSGLRQFF; CDR3nt: TGTGCCAGCAGTTTAACTAGCGGGTTGAGGCAGTTCTTC
j_gene: TRBJ2-5; d_gene: .; v_gene: TRBV4-2; abundance: .; CDR3aa: CASSQAPGLETQYF; CDR3nt: TGTGCCAGCAGCCAGGCGCCGGGGCTAGAGACCCAGTACTTC
j_gene: TRBJ2-3; d_gene: TRBD2; v_gene: TRBV5-1; abundance: .; CDR3aa: CASTLAVSTDTQYF; CDR3nt: TGCGCCAGCACCCTAGCGGTAAGCACAGATACGCAGTATTTT
j_gene: TRBJ2-7; d_gene: .; v_gene: TRBV10-1; abundance: .; CDR3aa: CASSRAGNAYEQYF; CDR3nt: TGCGCCAGCAGCCGGGCGGGAAATGCCTACGAGCAGTACTTC
j_gene: TRBJ2-3; d_gene: .; v_gene: TRBV11-2; abundance: .; CDR3aa: CASSLGQRYTQYF; CDR3nt: TGTGCCAGCAGCTTAGGGCAGAGATATACGCAGTATTTT
j_gene: TRBJ2-3; d_gene: TRBD2; v_gene: TRBV2; abundance: .; CDR3aa: CASRASGASTDTQYF; CDR3nt: TGTGCCAGCAGGGCTAGCGGCGCTAGCACAGATACGCAGTATTTT
j_gene: TRBJ1-2; d_gene: .; v_gene: TRBV28; abundance: .; CDR3aa: CASSLRPGIYGYTF; CDR3nt: TGTGCCAGCAGTTTGCGTCCGGGGATCTATGGCTACACCTTC
j_gene: TRBJ1-5; d_gene: .; v_gene: TRBV28; abundance: .; CDR3aa: CASSSLWGDQPQHF; CDR3nt: TGTGCCAGCAGTTCCCTATGGGGGGATCAGCCCCAGCATTTT
j_gene: TRBJ1-4; d_gene: .; v_gene: TRBV18; abundance: .; CDR3aa: CASSPLLDPNEKLFF; CDR3nt: TGTGCCAGCTCACCCCTACTAGACCCTAATGAAAAACTGTTTTTT
j_gene: TRBJ1-2; d_gene: .; v_gene: TRBV27; abundance: .; CDR3aa: CASSLDSGYGYTF; CDR3nt: TGTGCCAGCAGTTTGGACAGCGGCTATGGCTACACCTTC
j_gene: TRBJ1-4; d_gene: TRBD1; v_gene: TRBV15; abundance: .; CDR3aa: CATSRDFGQGNEKLFF; CDR3nt: TGTGCCACCAGCAGAGATTTTGGACAGGGAAATGAAAAACTGTTTTTT
j_gene: TRBJ2-1; d_gene: TRBD1; v_gene: TRBV6-5; abundance: .; CDR3aa: CASSSGQAFYNEQFF; CDR3nt: TGTGCCAGCAGTAGCGGACAGGCGTTCTACAATGAGCAGTTCTTC
j_gene: TRBJ2-1; d_gene: TRBD1; v_gene: TRBV4-1; abundance: .; CDR3aa: CASSQDVGTAVHNEQFF; CDR3nt: TGCGCCAGCAGCCAAGATGTTGGGACAGCGGTCCACAATGAGCAGTTCTTC
j_gene: TRBJ2-7; d_gene: .; v_gene: TRBV11-2; abundance: .; CDR3aa: CASSLVVSSYEQYF; CDR3nt: TGTGCCAGCAGCTTAGTAGTCAGCTCCTACGAGCAGTACTTC
j_gene: TRBJ2-7; d_gene: TRBD1; v_gene: TRBV28; abundance: once; CDR3aa: CAKQPATGGLYEQYF; CDR3nt: TGTGCCAAACAGCCTGCGACAGGGGGCCTCTACGAGCAGTACTTC
j_gene: TRBJ2-1; d_gene: .; v_gene: TRBV5-1; abundance: .; CDR3aa: CASAKSGFGSNEQFF; CDR3nt: TGCGCCAGCGCGAAATCTGGTTTCGGTTCCAATGAGCAGTTCTTC
j_gene: TRBJ1-1; d_gene: .; v_gene: TRBV10-3; abundance: .; CDR3aa: CAIKRGGADTEAFF; CDR3nt: TGTGCCATCAAAAGGGGGGGTGCGGATACTGAAGCTTTCTTT
j_gene: TRBJ2-3; d_gene: .; v_gene: TRBV5-4; abundance: .; CDR3aa: CASSSPRAGGGDTQYF; CDR3nt: TGTGCCAGCAGTTCCCCCCGGGCAGGGGGAGGAGATACGCAGTATTTT
j_gene: TRBJ2-1; d_gene: TRBD2; v_gene: TRBV19; abundance: .; CDR3aa: CASSVPPGLAGGPRYEQFF; CDR3nt: TGTGCCAGTAGTGTTCCCCCGGGACTAGCGGGAGGGCCAAGGTATGAGCAGTTCTTC
j_gene: TRBJ2-6; d_gene: .; v_gene: TRBV28; abundance: .; CDR3aa: CASRLTGSGANVLTF; CDR3nt: TGTGCCAGCAGACTTACAGGCTCTGGGGCCAACGTCCTGACTTTC
j_gene: TRBJ2-2; d_gene: TRBD1; v_gene: TRBV5-4; abundance: .; CDR3aa: CASTSLRGSTGELFF; CDR3nt: TGTGCCAGCACTTCCCTCAGGGGGAGTACCGGGGAGCTGTTTTTT
j_gene: TRBJ2-1; d_gene: TRBD2; v_gene: TRBV5-1; abundance: .; CDR3aa: CASSLNGLANNEQFF; CDR3nt: TGCGCCAGCAGCTTGAATGGACTAGCGAACAATGAGCAGTTCTTC
j_gene: TRBJ2-7; d_gene: .; v_gene: TRBV6-5; abundance: .; CDR3aa: CASSYSSAYSYEQYF; CDR3nt: TGTGCCAGCAGTTACTCTTCCGCATACTCCTACGAGCAGTACTTC
j_gene: TRBJ2-1; d_gene: .; v_gene: TRBV5-4; abundance: .; CDR3aa: CASRTGQGSLYNEQFF; CDR3nt: TGTGCCAGCCGAACAGGGCAGGGCAGTTTGTACAATGAGCAGTTCTTC
j_gene: TRBJ2-3; d_gene: TRBD2; v_gene: TRBV29-1; abundance: .; CDR3aa: CSVERGLVTSVLVSDTQYF; CDR3nt: TGCAGCGTTGAAAGAGGTCTAGTTACTAGCGTCTTGGTGTCAGATACGCAGTATTTT
j_gene: TRBJ1-5; d_gene: TRBD1; v_gene: TRBV28; abundance: .; CDR3aa: CASSPGTDGQPQHF; CDR3nt: TGTGCCAGCAGTCCCGGGACAGACGGTCAGCCCCAGCATTTT
j_gene: TRBJ2-3; d_gene: TRBD2; v_gene: TRBV18; abundance: .; CDR3aa: CASSPVAGSTDTQYF; CDR3nt: TGTGCCAGCTCACCCGTAGCGGGAAGCACAGATACGCAGTATTTT
j_gene: TRBJ2-2; d_gene: .; v_gene: TRBV6-5; abundance: .; CDR3aa: CASCRRGLNTGELFF; CDR3nt: TGTGCCAGCTGCCGAAGGGGCCTGAACACCGGGGAGCTGTTTTTT
j_gene: TRBJ2-5; d_gene: .; v_gene: TRBV2; abundance: .; CDR3aa: CASRFQTQGHTNF; CDR3nt: TGTGCCAGCAGGTTCCAAACTCAGGGACACACGAACTTC
j_gene: TRBJ2-3; d_gene: .; v_gene: TRBV11-3; abundance: .; CDR3aa: CASSPGDTQYF; CDR3nt: TGTGCCAGCAGTCCCGGGGATACGCAGTATTTT
j_gene: TRBJ2-3; d_gene: .; v_gene: TRBV5-6; abundance: .; CDR3aa: CASSFTFTDTQYF; CDR3nt: TGTGCCAGCAGCTTCACTTTTACAGATACGCAGTATTTT
j_gene: TRBJ1-4; d_gene: TRBD1; v_gene: TRBV28; abundance: .; CDR3aa: CASRDRYLEKLFF; CDR3nt: TGTGCCAGCAGGGACAGGTACTTGGAAAAACTGTTTTTT
j_gene: TRBJ1-5; d_gene: .; v_gene: TRBV4-3; abundance: .; CDR3aa: CASSPTVNSNQPQHF; CDR3nt: TGCGCCAGCAGCCCGACGGTTAATAGCAATCAGCCCCAGCATTTT
j_gene: TRBJ1-5; d_gene: .; v_gene: TRBV7-9; abundance: .; CDR3aa: CASSPQQAQPQHF; CDR3nt: TGTGCCAGCAGCCCTCAACAGGCTCAGCCCCAGCATTTT
j_gene: TRBJ2-5; d_gene: .; v_gene: TRBV7-9; abundance: .; CDR3aa: CASSSPHRLKETQYF; CDR3nt: TGTGCCAGCAGCTCGCCTCACAGGCTAAAAGAGACCCAGTACTTC
j_gene: TRBJ1-1; d_gene: .; v_gene: TRBV5-1; abundance: .; CDR3aa: CASSSDAFGTEAFF; CDR3nt: TGCGCCAGCAGCTCCGACGCATTCGGGACTGAAGCTTTCTTT
j_gene: TRBJ1-2; d_gene: .; v_gene: TRBV6-5; abundance: .; CDR3aa: CASSPREDYGYTF; CDR3nt: TGTGCCAGCAGTCCCAGGGAAGACTATGGCTACACCTTC
j_gene: TRBJ1-4; d_gene: TRBD1; v_gene: TRBV2; abundance: .; CDR3aa: CASQGDRNEKLFF; CDR3nt: TGTGCCAGCCAAGGGGACAGAAATGAAAAACTGTTTTTT
j_gene: TRBJ2-1; d_gene: TRBD2; v_gene: TRBV5-6; abundance: .; CDR3aa: CASSRTSGSHEQFF; CDR3nt: TGTGCCAGCAGTAGGACTAGCGGGAGTCATGAGCAGTTCTTC
j_gene: TRBJ1-1; d_gene: .; v_gene: TRBV29-1; abundance: .; CDR3aa: CGVTDSMNTEAFF; CDR3nt: TGCGGCGTGACGGACAGCATGAACACTGAAGCTTTCTTT
j_gene: TRBJ2-1; d_gene: TRBD2; v_gene: TRBV27; abundance: .; CDR3aa: CASSLLGPVGALAGGDYNEQFF; CDR3nt: TGTGCCAGCAGTTTATTGGGGCCTGTCGGGGCCCTAGCGGGAGGGGATTACAATGAGCAGTTCTTC
j_gene: TRBJ2-7; d_gene: .; v_gene: TRBV5-6; abundance: once; CDR3aa: CASSSDNGVGEQYF; CDR3nt: TGTGCCAGCAGCTCGGACAACGGGGTCGGCGAGCAGTACTTC
j_gene: TRBJ2-7; d_gene: TRBD2; v_gene: TRBV7-2; abundance: once; CDR3aa: CASSSHGTGTSGRYEQYF; CDR3nt: TGTGCCAGCAGCTCCCACGGGACCGGGACTAGCGGCAGGTACGAGCAGTACTTC
j_gene: TRBJ2-7; d_gene: .; v_gene: TRBV29-1; abundance: once; CDR3aa: CSVMGSQREQYF; CDR3nt: TGCAGCGTTATGGGCTCACAAAGGGAGCAGTACTTC
j_gene: TRBJ2-5; d_gene: .; v_gene: TRBV2; abundance: .; CDR3aa: CASGWRHSQETQYF; CDR3nt: TGTGCCAGCGGCTGGCGGCACAGCCAAGAGACCCAGTACTTC
j_gene: TRBJ2-1; d_gene: .; v_gene: TRBV25-1; abundance: .; CDR3aa: CASSEPRTGDEQFF; CDR3nt: TGTGCCAGCAGTGAACCTAGAACGGGGGATGAGCAGTTCTTC
j_gene: TRBJ1-5; d_gene: TRBD1; v_gene: TRBV28; abundance: .; CDR3aa: CASSIPRQGYSNQPQHF; CDR3nt: TGTGCCAGCAGTATACCCCGACAGGGATATAGCAATCAGCCCCAGCATTTT
j_gene: TRBJ2-1; d_gene: .; v_gene: TRBV6-5; abundance: .; CDR3aa: CASSYRSLGNEQFF; CDR3nt: TGTGCCAGCAGTTACCGCTCCCTCGGCAATGAGCAGTTCTTC
j_gene: TRBJ2-1; d_gene: .; v_gene: TRBV7-9; abundance: .; CDR3aa: CASSLMGYNEQFF; CDR3nt: TGTGCCAGCAGCTTAATGGGTTACAATGAGCAGTTCTTC
j_gene: TRBJ1-6; d_gene: .; v_gene: TRBV7-2; abundance: .; CDR3aa: CASSRLGRNSPLHF; CDR3nt: TGTGCCAGCAGCCGATTAGGTCGTAATTCACCCCTCCACTTT